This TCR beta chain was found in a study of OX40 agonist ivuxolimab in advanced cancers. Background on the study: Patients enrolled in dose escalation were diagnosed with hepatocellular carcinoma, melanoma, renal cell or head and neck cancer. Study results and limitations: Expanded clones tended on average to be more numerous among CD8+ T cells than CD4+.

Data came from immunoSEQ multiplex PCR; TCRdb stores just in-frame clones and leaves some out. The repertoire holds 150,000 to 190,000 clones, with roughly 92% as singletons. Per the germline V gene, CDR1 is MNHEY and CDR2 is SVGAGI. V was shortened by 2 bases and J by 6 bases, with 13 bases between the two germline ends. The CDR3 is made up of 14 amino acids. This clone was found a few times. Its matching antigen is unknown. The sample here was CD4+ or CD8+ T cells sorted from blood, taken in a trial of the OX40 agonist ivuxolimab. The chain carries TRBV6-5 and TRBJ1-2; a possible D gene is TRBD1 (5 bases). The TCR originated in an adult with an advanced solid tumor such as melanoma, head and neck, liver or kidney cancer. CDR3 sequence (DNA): TGTGCCAGCAGTTACGAGGGCAGGGTGAATGGCTACACCTTC. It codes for CASSYEGRVNGYTF.